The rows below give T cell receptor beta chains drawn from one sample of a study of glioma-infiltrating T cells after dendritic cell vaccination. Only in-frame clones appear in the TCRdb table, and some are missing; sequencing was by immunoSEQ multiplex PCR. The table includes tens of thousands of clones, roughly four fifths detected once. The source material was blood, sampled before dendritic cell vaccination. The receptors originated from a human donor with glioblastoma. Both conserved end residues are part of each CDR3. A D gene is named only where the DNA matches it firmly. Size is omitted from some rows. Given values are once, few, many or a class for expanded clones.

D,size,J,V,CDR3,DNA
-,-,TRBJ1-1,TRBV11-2,CASTPRGNTEAFF,TGTGCCAGCACCCCCAGGGGGAACACTGAAGCTTTCTTT
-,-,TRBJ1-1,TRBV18,CASSPEANTEAFF,TGTGCCAGCTCACCAGAGGCGAACACTGAAGCTTTCTTT
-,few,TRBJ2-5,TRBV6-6,CASSYGRGGWKETQYF,TGTGCCAGCAGTTATGGCAGGGGTGGATGGAAGGAGACCCAGTACTTC
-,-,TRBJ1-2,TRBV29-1,CSVEVGGDYGYTF,TGCAGCGTTGAAGTGGGGGGTGACTATGGCTACACCTTC
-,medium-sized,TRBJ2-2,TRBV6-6,CASSVYRESTGELFF,TGTGCCAGCAGCGTCTACAGGGAGAGCACCGGGGAGCTGTTTTTT
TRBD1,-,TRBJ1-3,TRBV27,CASSLDRSSGNTIYF,TGTGCCAGCAGTTTGGACAGGAGCTCTGGAAACACCATATATTTT
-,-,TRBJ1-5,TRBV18,CASSPPGQPGGNQPQHF,TGTGCCAGCTCACCACCGGGGCAGCCTGGCGGCAATCAGCCCCAGCATTTT
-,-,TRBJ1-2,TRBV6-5,CASSEGPVTRNF,TGTGCCAGCAGTGAAGGTCCGGTGACACGTAACTTC
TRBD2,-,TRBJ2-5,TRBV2,CASSERGGFEETQYF,TGTGCCAGCAGTGAGCGGGGGGGCTTCGAGGAGACCCAGTACTTC
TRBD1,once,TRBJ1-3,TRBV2,CASSRDRGKTGNTIYF,TGTGCCAGCAGCCGGGACAGGGGGAAGACTGGAAACACCATATATTTT
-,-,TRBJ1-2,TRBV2,CASSEALVGASGYTF,TGTGCCAGCAGTGAAGCGCTTGTAGGGGCAAGTGGCTACACCTTC
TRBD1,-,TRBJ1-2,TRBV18,CASSPPGQPYGYTF,TGTGCCAGCTCACCGCCGGGACAGCCTTATGGCTACACCTTC
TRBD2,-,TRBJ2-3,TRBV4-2,CASSQGNPGLGTDTQYF,TGTGCCAGCAGCCAAGGAAATCCGGGACTAGGTACCGATACGCAGTATTTT
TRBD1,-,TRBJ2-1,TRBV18,CASSPGSTGYNEQFF,TGTGCCAGCTCACCAGGGTCGACAGGGTACAATGAGCAGTTCTTC
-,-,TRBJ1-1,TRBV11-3,CASSSGRGTEAFF,TGTGCCAGCAGCTCCGGTCGGGGAACTGAAGCTTTCTTT
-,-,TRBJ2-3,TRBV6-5,CASSYSGPMGHTQYF,TGTGCCAGCAGTTACTCGGGCCCAATGGGCCATACGCAGTATTTT
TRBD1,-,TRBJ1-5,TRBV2,CASSGQGYSNQPQHF,TGTGCCAGCAGCGGACAGGGTTATAGCAATCAGCCCCAGCATTTT
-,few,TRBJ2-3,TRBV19,CASSRTDTQYF,TGTGCCAGTAGTCGGACAGATACGCAGTATTTT
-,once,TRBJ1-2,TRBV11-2,CASSHLRGRGGIGGYTF,TGTGCCAGCAGCCACCTCCGGGGGCGGGGGGGTATTGGTGGCTACACCTTC
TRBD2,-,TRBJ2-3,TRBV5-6,CASSLRPSGLSTDTQYF,TGTGCCAGCAGCTTGCGACCTAGCGGGTTGAGCACAGATACGCAGTATTTT
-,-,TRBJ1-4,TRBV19,CASSGQGTTNEKLFF,TGTGCCAGTAGTGGGCAGGGAACAACTAATGAAAAACTGTTTTTT
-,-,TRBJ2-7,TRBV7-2,CASSLDPSRGYEQYF,TGTGCCAGCAGCTTAGACCCCTCGAGAGGCTACGAGCAGTACTTC
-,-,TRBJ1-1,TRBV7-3,CASSNTGSTEAFF,TGTGCCAGCAGCAATACAGGGAGCACTGAAGCTTTCTTT
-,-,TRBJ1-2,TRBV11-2,CASSLSQGLSYGYTF,TGTGCCAGCAGCTTAAGTCAGGGTCTCTCCTATGGCTACACCTTC
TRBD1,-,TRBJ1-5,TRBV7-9,CASSFGTGEQPQHF,TGTGCCAGCAGCTTCGGGACAGGGGAGCAGCCCCAGCATTTT
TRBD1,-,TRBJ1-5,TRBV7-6,CASSSYRGRFMNQPQHF,TGTGCCAGCAGCTCTTACAGGGGGCGATTTATGAATCAGCCCCAGCATTTT
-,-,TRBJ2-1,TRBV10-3,CAISGAQGRENDNEQFF,TGTGCCATCAGTGGGGCCCAGGGGCGGGAGAACGACAATGAGCAGTTCTTC
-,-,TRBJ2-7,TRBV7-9,CASSRGGYEQYF,TGTGCCAGCAGCAGGGGAGGCTACGAGCAGTACTTC
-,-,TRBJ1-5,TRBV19,CASSIQGGQPQHF,TGTGCCAGTAGTATACAGGGAGGCCAGCCCCAGCATTTT
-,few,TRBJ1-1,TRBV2,CASTRFTEAFF,TGTGCCAGCACCCGTTTCACTGAAGCTTTCTTT
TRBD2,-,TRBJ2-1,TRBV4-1,CASNRGASGGPGEQFF,TGCGCCAGCAATAGGGGGGCTAGCGGGGGGCCCGGTGAGCAGTTCTTC
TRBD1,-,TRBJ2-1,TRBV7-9,CASSGRQGRTSYNEQFF,TGTGCCAGCAGCGGCCGACAGGGGCGGACATCATACAATGAGCAGTTCTTC
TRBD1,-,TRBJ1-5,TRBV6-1,CASSARDSGQPQHF,TGTGCCAGCAGTGCGAGGGACAGCGGGCAGCCCCAGCATTTT
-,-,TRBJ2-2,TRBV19,CASMSQSSNTGELFF,TGTGCCAGTATGAGCCAATCCTCGAACACCGGGGAGCTGTTTTTT
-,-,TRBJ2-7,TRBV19,CASSPWARSTAEQYF,TGTGCCAGTAGTCCTTGGGCCAGATCCACTGCCGAGCAGTACTTC